The rows below give T cell receptor beta chains drawn from one sample of a study of control samples from healthy donors and cancer patients. Profiled with immunoSEQ multiplex PCR; TCRdb holds only in-frame clones, not every one. The table includes tens of thousands of clones, around 92% detected once. The sample was blood. These receptors originate from a man aged 50-59 years in good health. The CDR3 runs from the conserved cysteine through the conserved F or W. A D gene is named only where the DNA matches it firmly. Size tells how often a clone was seen (once, few, many) or the class of an expanded clone, and some rows leave it out.

CDR3 DNA,CDR3 protein,clone size,D gene,V gene,J gene
TGTGCCAGCAGCTTTCGACCGTTAGGGGCGAACACTGAAGCTTTCTTT,CASSFRPLGANTEAFF,.,.,TRBV7-8,TRBJ1-1
TGTGCCAGCAGAGGCGTTGGTGTAAAACTGTTTTTT,CASRGVGVKLFF,.,.,TRBV12-3/TRBV12-4,TRBJ1-4
TGTGCCAGCAGCGTAGCAATAGAAGGGAATGAGCAGTTCTTC,CASSVAIEGNEQFF,once,.,TRBV9,TRBJ2-1
TGTGCCAGCAGCCCGGACAGGGGGCGGACTAACTATGGCTACACCTTC,CASSPDRGRTNYGYTF,.,TRBD1,TRBV7-8,TRBJ1-2
TGTGCCAGCAGCCCCCGACAGGGGGCGAATACCGGGGAGCTGTTTTTT,CASSPRQGANTGELFF,few,TRBD1,TRBV11-3,TRBJ2-2
TGTGCCAGCAAAGGAGGGACTCTCTCCTACGAGCAGTACTTC,CASKGGTLSYEQYF,.,.,TRBV28,TRBJ2-7
TGTGCCAGTAGCGACAGGGGAGGCACCGGGGAGCTGTTTTTT,CASSDRGGTGELFF,.,TRBD1,TRBV19,TRBJ2-2
TGTGCCAGCAGTGCTTATAATTCACCCCTCCACTTT,CASSAYNSPLHF,.,.,TRBV13,TRBJ1-6
TGTGCCAGTAGTTCGGCTAGCGGGGGACAAGAGACCCAGTACTTC,CASSSASGGQETQYF,.,TRBD2,TRBV19,TRBJ2-5
TGTGCCAGCAGTGAAGAGTCAGGGCGTCAGCCCCAGCATTTT,CASSEESGRQPQHF,.,.,TRBV2,TRBJ1-5
TGTGCCAGCAGTGATATAGCCCCTCGCACCTACAATGAGCAGTTCTTC,CASSDIAPRTYNEQFF,.,.,TRBV25-1,TRBJ2-1
TGTGCCAGCAGCTTAGAAATATCGGGGGGCAGGTACGAGCAGTACTTC,CASSLEISGGRYEQYF,.,.,TRBV11-2,TRBJ2-7
TGTGCCAGCAGCGTCCACCGGGACAGGGACTATGGCTACACCTTC,CASSVHRDRDYGYTF,.,TRBD1,TRBV5-6,TRBJ1-2
TGCGCCAGCAGCTTGGGGGACAGGGACCTCTATGGCTACACCTTC,CASSLGDRDLYGYTF,.,TRBD1,TRBV5-1,TRBJ1-2
TGTGCCACCAGTGACTCCCCACGGACAGGGGCCACAGATACGCAGTATTTT,CATSDSPRTGATDTQYF,.,TRBD1,TRBV24-1,TRBJ2-3
TGTGCCAGCAGCGTGGGGGAACTAATAGGGAATGAAAAACTGTTTTTT,CASSVGELIGNEKLFF,.,.,TRBV9,TRBJ1-4
TGTGCCAGTGGGCCTCGGCTAGCGGGGTCCTACGAGCAGTACTTC,CASGPRLAGSYEQYF,.,.,TRBV21-1,TRBJ2-7
TGTGCCAGCACCACACAGGGAGGAATGAACACTGAAGCTTTCTTT,CASTTQGGMNTEAFF,.,.,TRBV6-5,TRBJ1-1
TGTGCCAGCAGTGAAGCGCACGGGGCGGGGGGGAGGAATGAGCAGTTCTTC,CASSEAHGAGGRNEQFF,.,TRBD2,TRBV6-1,TRBJ2-1
TGTGCCAGCAGTGGGGCGGGAGGGAATCAGCCCCAGCATTTT,CASSGAGGNQPQHF,.,.,TRBV27,TRBJ1-5
TGTGCCAGCTCACCGTGGACTAGGGGTGGCACAGATACGCAGTATTTT,CASSPWTRGGTDTQYF,.,TRBD2,TRBV18,TRBJ2-3
TGTGCCAGCAGGGTACAGGGTTGGAGCTATGGCTACACCTTC,CASRVQGWSYGYTF,once,.,TRBV28,TRBJ1-2
TGTGCCAGCAGTTGGACCGTTGATTCCTACGAGCAGTACTTC,CASSWTVDSYEQYF,.,.,TRBV2,TRBJ2-7
TGTGCCAGCAGTTGGACGGTGAACACTGAAGCTTTCTTT,CASSWTVNTEAFF,.,.,TRBV6-5,TRBJ1-1
TGCGCCAGCAGCCAAGAAGTGAGTGGGGGAGTCACGACCGGGGGCTACACCTTC,CASSQEVSGGVTTGGYTF,.,.,TRBV4-1,TRBJ1-2
TGTGCCAGCAGCTTAAGGTGGGGGGACTGCTACGTCTATGGCTACACCTTC,CASSLRWGDCYVYGYTF,.,.,TRBV7-7,TRBJ1-2
TGTGCCAGCAGTTACTCTCCCGGGGGAGACACTGAAGCTTTCTTT,CASSYSPGGDTEAFF,large,.,TRBV6-5,TRBJ1-1
TGTGCCAGTAGTACCTCAGGGGGACAGAGGGAGACCCAGTACTTC,CASSTSGGQRETQYF,.,TRBD1,TRBV19,TRBJ2-5
TGCGCCAGCAGCTTGGAAGGGGGGCAGAATACGCAGTATTTT,CASSLEGGQNTQYF,.,.,TRBV5-1,TRBJ2-3
TGTGCCAGCTCTACCACTCCAGAGAACACCGGGGAGCTGTTTTTT,CASSTTPENTGELFF,.,.,TRBV18,TRBJ2-2
TGCGCCAGCAGTGAGCTGGGACTATCGGGTACAGATACGCAGTATTTT,CASSELGLSGTDTQYF,.,TRBD2,TRBV10-2,TRBJ2-3
TGTGCCAGCAGCCAGGGAGGACCGAGCTATGGCTACACCTTC,CASSQGGPSYGYTF,once,.,TRBV3-1/TRBV3-2,TRBJ1-2
TGTGCCAGCAGCCCCCGAGGGGCTAACTATGGCTACACCTTC,CASSPRGANYGYTF,.,.,TRBV7-8,TRBJ1-2
TGTGCCAGCACCCCGGGCCATTACCTCACTGAAGCTTTCTTT,CASTPGHYLTEAFF,.,.,TRBV6-2/TRBV6-3,TRBJ1-1
TGCGCCAGCAGCCAAGAGGGCAGCCAAAGTCCGCAGTATTTT,CASSQEGSQSPQYF,.,.,TRBV4-1,TRBJ2-3
TGTGCCAGCAGCCCGCGGTTGTCTAATTCACCCCTCCACTTT,CASSPRLSNSPLHF,.,.,TRBV5-6,TRBJ1-6
TGTGCCAGCAGCTTATCCGCTAGCGGGTCTCATTACGAGCAGTACTTC,CASSLSASGSHYEQYF,.,TRBD2,TRBV7-2,TRBJ2-7
TGTGCCAGCAGTAATACCCGGGACAGGGCACAGCCCCAGCATTTT,CASSNTRDRAQPQHF,once,TRBD1,TRBV2,TRBJ1-5
TGTGCCAGCGGAGGGAATTTGAACACTGAAGCTTTCTTT,CASGGNLNTEAFF,.,.,TRBV2,TRBJ1-1
TGTGCCAGCAGTGTCAACAGGGCCTTGGAAAAACTGTTTTTT,CASSVNRALEKLFF,.,.,TRBV2,TRBJ1-4